The rows below give T cell receptor beta chains drawn from one sample of a study of cytomegalovirus exposure and HLA in healthy donors. The repertoire was sequenced with immunoSEQ multiplex PCR; TCRdb's copy has only in-frame clones and lacks some. The data show 90,000 to 120,000 clones, under 85% seen once. The source material was PBMCs. These receptor sequences come from a male donor in good health and CMV-seronegative. The CDR3 runs from the conserved cysteine through the conserved F or W. A D gene is named only where the DNA matches it firmly. Size tells how often a clone was seen (once, few, many) or the class of an expanded clone, and some rows leave it out.

TRBJ1-3	-	TRBV19	-	CASSILAGPSGNTIYF	TGTGCCAGTAGTATCCTGGCAGGGCCCTCTGGAAACACCATATATTTT
TRBJ2-3	TRBD2	TRBV7-9	-	CASSPWGGPAATDTQYF	TGTGCCAGCAGCCCCTGGGGGGGACCCGCGGCTACAGATACGCAGTATTTT
TRBJ2-5	TRBD2	TRBV27	-	CASRPGLAETRQETQYF	TGTGCCAGCAGGCCGGGACTAGCGGAGACCCGACAAGAGACCCAGTACTTC
TRBJ2-2	TRBD2	TRBV7-8	-	CASSGTSGRADTGELFF	TGTGCCAGCAGCGGGACTAGCGGGAGGGCCGACACCGGGGAGCTGTTTTTT
TRBJ1-4	-	TRBV7-2	once	CASSSGTRNEKLFF	TGTGCCAGCAGCTCGGGGACAAGGAATGAAAAACTGTTTTTT
TRBJ1-1	TRBD1	TRBV29-1	-	CSTGTGGYHTEAFF	TGCAGCACCGGGACAGGGGGCTACCACACTGAAGCTTTCTTT
TRBJ1-1	TRBD1	TRBV5-8	-	CASSTDRGRTEAFF	TGTGCCAGCAGCACAGACAGGGGGCGAACTGAAGCTTTCTTT
TRBJ2-3	-	TRBV19	once	CASRGGRATDTQYF	TGTGCCAGTAGAGGGGGTAGGGCGACAGATACGCAGTATTTT
TRBJ1-2	-	TRBV4-2	few	CASYSDGYTF	TGTGCCAGTTATTCGGATGGCTACACCTTC
TRBJ2-7	-	TRBV27	few	CASKAWDTPYEQYF	TGTGCCAGCAAAGCTTGGGACACCCCCTACGAGCAGTACTTC
TRBJ2-3	-	TRBV5-6	-	CASSLAVATDTQYF	TGTGCCAGCAGCTTGGCAGTTGCCACAGATACGCAGTATTTT
TRBJ1-1	TRBD1	TRBV18	-	CASSPALGQDTEAFF	TGTGCCAGCTCACCAGCATTGGGACAGGACACTGAAGCTTTCTTT
TRBJ2-7	-	TRBV28	-	CATQDSKAYEQYF	TGTGCCACTCAAGACAGCAAAGCCTACGAGCAGTACTTC
TRBJ2-7	TRBD1	TRBV23-1	-	CASSHSGTGGEPRSYEQYF	TGCGCCAGCAGTCATTCCGGGACAGGGGGCGAACCGCGCTCCTACGAGCAGTACTTC
TRBJ2-1	TRBD1	TRBV28	-	CASSKKGDRDTYNEQFF	TGTGCCAGCAGTAAAAAAGGGGACAGGGACACCTACAATGAGCAGTTCTTC
TRBJ1-4	TRBD1	TRBV6-5	-	CASGLGQGDKLFF	TGTGCCAGCGGCTTGGGACAGGGCGACAAACTGTTTTTT
TRBJ1-1	-	TRBV7-8	-	CASRFQANTEAFF	TGTGCCAGCAGATTTCAAGCGAACACTGAAGCTTTCTTT
TRBJ2-3	-	TRBV5-1	-	CASSTGDSTDTQYF	TGCGCCAGCAGCACGGGGGACAGCACAGATACGCAGTATTTT